A single sample gave rise to the 18 T cell receptor beta chains below, sequenced in a study of shared clonotypes between healthy human individuals. Generated by immunoSEQ multiplex PCR, the TCRdb table keeps only in-frame clones and is missing some. The table includes around 530,000 clones, around three quarters detected once. The specimen was PBMCs. All receptors come from a woman aged 40 to 50 in good health. Some clones in this sample may be carry-over from other donors' samples.

The chain uses TRBV12-5 and TRBJ2-1; 7 positions agree with TRBD2. The CDR3 consists of 16 residues. V lost 0 bases to trimming and J lost 9 bases; unmatched junction nucleotides: 11. The V gene's germline CDR1 is LGHNT and CDR2 FRNRAP. As DNA, the CDR3 is TGTGCTAGTGGTTTGGTACGCGGGGGAAGCGAGGCTGAGCAGTTCTTC. Translation gives CASGLVRGGSEAEQFF.

The rearrangement joins TRBV5-6 to TRBJ2-3, with 8 nucleotides matching TRBD2. The V and J ends lost 4 bases and 1 base, in that order; junction bases with no gene match: 5. The germline CDR1 and CDR2 sequences are SGHDT and YYEEEE. This CDR3 has 15 residues. The CDR3: CASSGGLARTDTQYF. In nucleotides, the CDR3 is TGTGCCAGCAGCGGAGGACTAGCCCGCACAGATACGCAGTATTTT.

This chain connects TRBV7-2 to TRBJ1-2; 8 nucleotides agree with TRBD1. CDR1 and CDR2 (germline): SGHTA, FQGNSA. V dropped 5 bases and J dropped 4; count of bases not matched to a gene: 6. The CDR3 sequence is 14 residues long. CDR3 residues: CASSQSTGVYGYTF. DNA for the CDR3: TGTGCCAGCAGCCAGTCGACAGGGGTCTATGGCTACACCTTC.

V and J are TRBV14 and TRBJ1-2; 11 positions agree with TRBD1. After removal of 4 bases from V and 9 bases from J, the junction contained 13 bases not matched to a gene. The CDR3 is made up of 16 amino acids. Germline V gene sequence: CDR1 SGHDN, CDR2 FVKESK. This CDR3 is CASSLYLQGQGGSYTF. CDR3 coding DNA: TGTGCCAGCAGCCTTTACCTTCAGGGACAGGGGGGCAGCTACACCTTC.

This sequence joins TRBV9 and TRBJ2-2; 7 bases agree with TRBD2. V lost 0 bases, J lost 0 bases, and 11 bases stayed unmatched. The CDR3 is made up of 19 amino acids. Germline V lookup: CDR1 SGDLS, CDR2 YYNGEE. The CDR3 DNA reads TGTGCCAGCAGCGTAGCGCGGGAGACGGGGTGGTCGAACACCGGGGAGCTGTTTTTT. This gives the protein CASSVARETGWSNTGELFF.

The rearrangement uses TRBV6-1 and TRBJ2-3, with D perhaps TRBD2 (6 bases). Trimming removed 4 bases at V and 3 bases at J, with 14 bases between. The CDR3 runs to 15 residues. Looked up from germline, CDR1 is MNHNS and CDR2 is SASEGT. The CDR3 here is CASSGLSGQTDTQYF. CDR3 nucleotides: TGTGCCAGCAGTGGCCTTAGCGGCCAAACAGATACGCAGTATTTT.

The chain links TRBV7-9 to TRBJ2-1; D is ambiguous. With 5 bases removed from V and 5 bases from J, the gap between germline ends came to 22 bases. Germline V gene data show CDR1 as SEHNR and CDR2 as FQNEAQ (reference sequence). This CDR3 spans 17 amino acids. The CDR3 sequence is CASSLSFSKDKDNEQFF. The CDR3 region has the DNA TGTGCCAGCAGCCTCTCGTTTTCAAAAGATAAAGACAATGAGCAGTTCTTC. The whole variable domain, remainder taken from reference TRBV7-9 and TRBJ2-1, is DTGVSQNPRHKITKRGQNVTFRCDPISEHNRLYWYRQTLGQGPEFLTYFQNEAQLEKSRLLSDRFSAERPKGSFSTLEIQRTEQGDSAMYLCASSLSFSKDKDNEQFFGPGTRLTVL.

The chain combines TRBV5-5 with TRBJ1-5; D uncertain. Trimming cost V 0 bases and J 1 base, with 11 bases left between them. Germline values: CDR1 SGHKS, CDR2 YYEKEE (reference sequence). The CDR3 covers 16 residues. Written as DNA, the CDR3 is TGTGCCAGCAGCTTGGCCTTGGTGGTCAGCAATCAGCCCCAGCATTTT. This sequence encodes CASSLALVVSNQPQHF.

As regards this clone: Other nucleotide sequences from this sample produce the same CDR3. V is TRBV28 and J is TRBJ2-5; D remains unclear. Germline V lookup: CDR1 MDHEN, CDR2 SYDVKM. The CDR3 sequence is 13 residues long. The V end lost 3 bases, the J end lost 1 base, and 6 bases lay between the germline ends. The CDR3 reads CASSFGTQETQYF. DNA of the CDR3: TGTGCCAGCAGTTTCGGCACCCAAGAGACCCAGTACTTC.

The chain employs TRBV11-2 and TRBJ1-3; unclear D gene. The ends were cut back, 1 base at V and 0 bases at J, with 10 bases in the middle. This CDR3 region has 16 residues. Germline lookup yields CDR1 SGHAT and CDR2 FQNNGV. The CDR3 nucleotides read TGTGCCAGCAGCTTAGGAGGTCATTACTCTGGAAACACCATATATTTT. Translating gives CASSLGGHYSGNTIYF.

In regard to this clone: Compared with germline, one end of the junction differs, possibly owing to a read error. The chain carries TRBV28 and TRBJ1-1, with D unclear. There are 12 residues in the CDR3. Germline V gives CDR1 MDHEN, CDR2 SYDVKM. The CDR3 nucleotides are TGTGCCACCAGTTCCCCATACACTGAAGCTTTCTTT. Its protein is CATSSPYTEAFF.

This clone occurred once. V gene TRBV19 combines with J gene TRBJ1-5; 7 bases are a match to TRBD1. CDR3 size: 15 residues. The trim removed 10 bases at V and 7 bases at J, leaving 16 bases unmatched. CDR1 is LNHDA, CDR2 SQIVND, per germline (reference sequence). Here the CDR3 reads CATTFTGDFGQPQHF. CDR3 in DNA: TGTGCCACTACCTTCACAGGGGACTTTGGACAGCCCCAGCATTTT.

The V call is TRBV7-9, the J call TRBJ1-3; D is unclear. The length of the CDR3 is 14 residues. The germline V gene encodes CDR1 SEHNR and CDR2 FQNEAQ (reference sequence). The V and J ends lost 1 base and 0 bases respectively, with 4 bases between them. The CDR3, as DNA: TGTGCCAGCAGCTTAGGTTACTCTGGAAACACCATATATTTT. This encodes CASSLGYSGNTIYF. Supplemented by reference TRBV7-9 and TRBJ1-3, the full variable domain reads DTGVSQNPRHKITKRGQNVTFRCDPISEHNRLYWYRQTLGQGPEFLTYFQNEAQLEKSRLLSDRFSAERPKGSFSTLEIQRTEQGDSAMYLCASSLGYSGNTIYFGEGSWLTVV.

V gene TRBV28 combines with J gene TRBJ2-7; tentative D call: TRBD1 (6 bases). The V gene lost 4 bases and the J gene lost 6 bases, with 7 bases spanning the gap. The V gene's germline CDR1 is MDHEN and CDR2 SYDVKM. The CDR3 consists of 11 residues. CDR3 bases: TGTGCCAGCAGTTCCAGGGGCGAGCAGTACTTC. It encodes CASSSRGEQYF.

V is TRBV27 and J is TRBJ2-7; 10 positions match TRBD2. The CDR3 runs to 14 residues. With V trimmed by 5 bases and J by 3 bases, 4 bases remained unmatched. The V gene's germline CDR1 is MNHEY and CDR2 SMNVEV (reference sequence). This chain's CDR3 is CASSLAGDFYEQYF. The CDR3 region has the DNA TGTGCCAGCAGTCTAGCGGGAGATTTCTACGAGCAGTACTTC.

V and J are TRBV2 and TRBJ2-7; 11 positions agree with TRBD2. This CDR3 has 14 residues. From germline, CDR1 is SNHLY and CDR2 FYNNEI. V dropped 2 bases and J dropped 7; count of bases not matched to a gene: 4. The CDR3, as DNA: TGTGCCAGCAGTGAATCCCTAGCGGGAGGTGAGCAGTACTTC. This encodes CASSESLAGGEQYF.

This clone was picked up a small number of times. V and J are TRBV7-2 and TRBJ2-5; D perhaps matches TRBD1 (6 bases). The better agreement between TRBJ2-7 and the DNA end casts doubt on the J call. There are 15 residues in the CDR3. CDR1 is SGHTA, CDR2 FQGNSA, per germline. The CDR3 reads CASSAAGTPTYEQYF. The DNA for the CDR3 is TGTGCCAGCAGCGCAGCCGGGACACCAACCTACGAGCAGTACTTC.

In regard to this clone: The sample carries other DNA sequences with the same CDR3. The gene calls are TRBV28 and TRBJ1-2, with D possibly matching TRBD1 (6 bases). Trimming pared 5 bases from V and 1 base from J, leaving 11 bases between. CDR3 length equals 14 residues. Per the germline V gene, CDR1 is MDHEN and CDR2 is SYDVKM. As DNA, the CDR3 is TGTGCCAGCAGTCTGCAGGGGTTTAACTATGGCTACACCTTC. This codes for CASSLQGFNYGYTF.